This T cell receptor (beta chain) was sequenced during a study of response to subunit inactivated influenza vaccine. Study results and caveats: Few additional T cells are recruited per seasonal influenza vaccination, authors suggested.

One entry per CDR3 protein results from TCRdb running MiXCR on the RT-PCR reads. The sample holds fewer than 550,000 distinct CDR3 sequences; roughly 23% are singletons and the top ten take 1.5% to 2%. Trimming took off 3 bases at V and 4 bases at J, with 12 bases between the two ends. The CDR3 spans 14 residues. Germline V gene lookup returns CDR1 SGHTA and CDR2 FQGNSA. With respect to this clonotype: The target antigen is unknown.

The receptor comes from a man between 50 and 59 years old who received an inactivated influenza vaccine. The sample here was CD4+ T cells sorted from PBMCs, taken 5 days after vaccination. This chain uses TRBV7-2 with TRBJ2-5; maybe TRBD2 (5 bases). The CDR3 reads CASSLRVDGETQYF. CDR3 in DNA: TGTGCCAGCAGCTTGCGGGTTGACGGAGAGACCCAGTACTTC. Complete variable domain (other parts from reference TRBV7-2 and TRBJ2-5): GAGVSQSPSNKVTEKGKDVELRCDPISGHTALYWYRQSLGQGLEFLIYFQGNSAPDKSGLPSDRFSAERTGGSVSTLTIQRTQQEDSAVYLCASSLRVDGETQYFGPGTRLLVL.